The entry below gives a single T cell receptor beta chain sequence along with its context. These data belong to a study of preoperative IRX-2 immunotherapy in early breast cancer. Indicated treatment: preoperative locoregional IRX-2 cytokine immunotherapy. Preoperative locoregional IRX-2 cytokine immunotherapy was tested in the phase Ib source study. The method was immunoSEQ multiplex PCR; TCRdb's version includes in-frame clones alone and lacks a portion of them. Of roughly 24,000 clones detected, 95% appear once; the ten largest clones hold around 15%. Germline-derived CDR1 and CDR2 are MGHRA and YSYEKL. The CDR3 is 16 residues long. Trimming left V 5 bases short and J 0 bases short, with 14 bases between.

J is TRBJ2-1 and V is TRBV4-1; D possibly corresponds to TRBD2 (6 bases). This sample comprised tumor tissue, obtained after IRX-2 immunotherapy. The TCR comes from a human donor with breast cancer. CDR3 sequence: CASSSTSSSSYNEQFF. In DNA form, the CDR3 reads TGCGCCAGCAGCTCCACTAGCTCAAGCTCCTACAATGAGCAGTTCTTC.